These T cell receptor beta chains were read from a single sample in a study of T cell responses to AZD1222 COVID-19 vaccine. The data were produced by immunoSEQ multiplex PCR, yet TCRdb's version contains in-frame clones alone and is incomplete. The sample carries tens of thousands of clones, about 88% recorded once. This specimen consisted of peripheral blood, obtained 28 days after the second AZD1222 dose. The source of these receptors is an adult who received the AZD1222 COVID-19 vaccine. Each CDR3 is given with its conserved first and last residue. A D gene is named only where the DNA matches it firmly. Some rows have no size entry. The others give once, few or many, or a class for an expanded clone.

TRBD1 | TRBJ1-2 | . | TRBV4-2 | TGTGCCAGCAGCCAAGGGCAGGGGGAAGGCTATGGCTACACCTTC | CASSQGQGEGYGYTF
TRBD1 | TRBJ2-7 | . | TRBV5-1 | TGCGCCAGCAGCTTGGAGCAGGGGGCGAGGTACGAGCAGTACTTC | CASSLEQGARYEQYF
. | TRBJ2-1 | once | TRBV28 | TGTGCCAGCTCCTTTAGGAGAGCGTCCTACAATGAGCAGTTCTTC | CASSFRRASYNEQFF
. | TRBJ1-1 | . | TRBV12-3/TRBV12-4 | TGTGCCAGCAGTAGACAGGAGAACACTGAAGCTTTCTTT | CASSRQENTEAFF
. | TRBJ1-6 | . | TRBV19 | TGTGCCAGTGCATGGGGAGATTCACCCCTCCACTTT | CASAWGDSPLHF
. | TRBJ2-2 | once | TRBV5-1 | TGCGCCAGCAGAATGGAGTCTGAAAACACCGGGGAGCTGTTTTTT | CASRMESENTGELFF
. | TRBJ2-2 | . | TRBV11-3 | TGTGCCAGCAGCCACGCGGGGACAAGGGGGTCCGGGGAGCTGTTTTTT | CASSHAGTRGSGELFF
TRBD2 | TRBJ2-4 | . | TRBV4-1 | TGCGCCAGCAGCCCCGGGGGGGCCCTGGGAAACATTCAGTACTTC | CASSPGGALGNIQYF
. | TRBJ1-2 | . | TRBV6-5 | TGTGCCAGCAGTCGAGACAGTGGGGTGCTAGATGGCTACACCTTC | CASSRDSGVLDGYTF
. | TRBJ1-5 | . | TRBV7-2 | TGTGCCAGCAGCTTATCGGCGTATCAGCCCCAGCATTTT | CASSLSAYQPQHF
. | TRBJ1-6 | . | TRBV28 | TGTGCCAGCAGTCCCACATGGGATAATTCACCCCTCCACTTT | CASSPTWDNSPLHF
TRBD2 | TRBJ2-1 | . | TRBV29-1 | TGCAGCGTTGGAAGTCCCGCGGGGGGCATCCTGGAGCAGTTCTTC | CSVGSPAGGILEQFF
. | TRBJ1-5 | . | TRBV21-1 | TGTGCCAGCAGCAACCCCGAGGGGACTACCTCCCAGCCCCAGCATTTT | CASSNPEGTTSQPQHF
TRBD1 | TRBJ1-3 | once | TRBV5-6 | TGTGCCAGCAGCTTGGAGGGCAGGTGGGACAGGGCGGATGGAAACACCATATATTTT | CASSLEGRWDRADGNTIYF
. | TRBJ2-7 | . | TRBV11-2 | TGTGCCAGCAGCTCCCAAGGCGAGCAGTACTTC | CASSSQGEQYF
. | TRBJ1-3 | . | TRBV9 | TGTGCCAGCGCGGGGGGCTCTGGAAACACCATATATTTT | CASAGGSGNTIYF
TRBD1 | TRBJ1-1 | . | TRBV27 | TGTGCCAGCAGTTTATCGGGGGACAGGGGAGAGGCGGTGAACACTGAAGCTTTCTTT | CASSLSGDRGEAVNTEAFF
. | TRBJ1-5 | . | TRBV5-6 | TGTGCCAGCAGCTTGGCAGCGAGTCAGCCCCAGCATTTT | CASSLAASQPQHF
. | TRBJ2-3 | . | TRBV9 | TGTGCCAGCAGCTCCCCTGGGTCCTATACGCAGTATTTT | CASSSPGSYTQYF
TRBD2 | TRBJ2-3 | . | TRBV7-2 | TGTGCCAGCAGCTTGCCTAGCGGGGCTAGCACAGATACGCAGTATTTT | CASSLPSGASTDTQYF
. | TRBJ2-7 | . | TRBV2 | TGTGCCAGCAGGTTACCCCCTCGGTACGAGCAGTACTTC | CASRLPPRYEQYF
. | TRBJ1-5 | . | TRBV18 | TGTGCCAGCTCACCGGGTGGCAATCAGCCCCAGCATTTT | CASSPGGNQPQHF
. | TRBJ2-4 | . | TRBV20-1 | TGCAGTGCCCGAACCAAAAACATTCAGTACTTC | CSARTKNIQYF
TRBD1 | TRBJ1-5 | . | TRBV6-5 | TGTGCCAGCAGTTACTCGAAGGGGGCCGGGCAGCCCCAGCATTTT | CASSYSKGAGQPQHF
TRBD1 | TRBJ2-1 | . | TRBV5-5 | TGTGCCAGCAGCTCCGGGACAGGGAGCTTCAATGAGCAGTTCTTC | CASSSGTGSFNEQFF
. | TRBJ1-1 | . | TRBV9 | TGTGCCAGCACCCAAACGGACCTGAACACTGAAGCTTTCTTT | CASTQTDLNTEAFF
. | TRBJ1-4 | . | TRBV24-1 | TGTGCCACCAGTGATCCTGCGTTAGAGGAGAAACTGTTTTTT | CATSDPALEEKLFF
TRBD2 | TRBJ2-1 | . | TRBV6-6 | TGTGCCAGCAGTTCACCTAGCGGGAGGGCCTACAATGAGCAGTTCTTC | CASSSPSGRAYNEQFF
TRBD2 | TRBJ2-2 | . | TRBV5-4 | TGTGCCAGCGGACGAGCGGGGGGGCCAGACACCGGGGAGCTGTTTTTT | CASGRAGGPDTGELFF
TRBD1 | TRBJ1-2 | . | TRBV6-5 | TGTGCCAGCACCGAACAGGGGGCTCACTATGGCTACACCTTC | CASTEQGAHYGYTF
. | TRBJ1-5 | . | TRBV19 | TGTGCCAGTAGTATAGGGACACATAGCAATCAGCCCCAGCATTTT | CASSIGTHSNQPQHF
TRBD2 | TRBJ2-1 | . | TRBV7-9 | TGTGCCAGCAGCTTACCCTCCCGCGGGAGGCAAGTCTCCTACAATGAGCAGTTCTTC | CASSLPSRGRQVSYNEQFF
. | TRBJ1-1 | . | TRBV6-5 | TGTGCCAGCAGTCCCGGCGGGGGGGCAGGGACTGAAGCTTTCTTT | CASSPGGGAGTEAFF
. | TRBJ1-2 | . | TRBV19 | TGTGCCAGTAGTAAACCGGGGTTGAACTATGGCTACACCTTC | CASSKPGLNYGYTF
. | TRBJ1-1 | once | TRBV11-2 | TGTGCCAGCAGCTTAGAGTTCTCTGAAGCTTTCTTT | CASSLEFSEAFF
TRBD1 | TRBJ2-5 | . | TRBV5-4 | TGTGCCAGCAGCTTAGGGGACAGGGCACCGTACTTC | CASSLGDRAPYF
. | TRBJ1-4 | . | TRBV24-1 | TGTGCCACCAGTCCCGGCAGGGTCGGTGAAAAACTGTTTTTT | CATSPGRVGEKLFF
. | TRBJ1-2 | . | TRBV9 | TGTGCCAGCAGCGTCTTCGGGGGCGATGGCTACACCTTC | CASSVFGGDGYTF
. | TRBJ1-5 | . | TRBV6-2/TRBV6-3 | TGTGCCAGCAGTTACTTGGGTAGCAATCAGCCCCAGCATTTT | CASSYLGSNQPQHF